Below, 6 T cell receptor beta chains from the same sample are listed, as sequenced in a study of T cell responses to AZD1222 COVID-19 vaccine. Clones were read by immunoSEQ multiplex PCR, and TCRdb kept only the in-frame ones, dropping some. The sample holds 100,000 to 150,000 clones, just under 90% seen once. The sample in question was peripheral blood, obtained on day 0 of AZD1222 vaccination. The receptors originated from an adult in good health.

The J gene is TRBJ1-4, the V gene TRBV5-6; a possible D gene is TRBD1 (6 bases). The CDR3 length is 15 residues. The V gene lost 2 bases and the J gene lost 3 bases, with 11 bases spanning the gap. Germline-derived CDR1 and CDR2 are SGHDT and YYEEEE. CDR3 nucleotide sequence: TGTGCCAGCAGCTTAACAGGGCTGTCTAATGAAAAACTGTTTTTT. Amino acids: CASSLTGLSNEKLFF.

The CDR3 is CASGGFLTDTQYF. The CDR3 DNA reads as TGTGCCAGCGGGGGGTTTCTCACAGATACGCAGTATTTT. This chain connects TRBV11-2 to TRBJ2-3, with D maybe TRBD2 (6 bases). The CDR3 length is 13 residues. The germline gives CDR1 SGHAT, CDR2 FQNNGV. The germline V and J ends were trimmed by 8 bases and 2 bases, with 11 bases remaining between them.

The J gene is TRBJ1-4, the V gene TRBV27; 7 bases match TRBD1. V shed 0 bases and J 3 bases; nucleotides not matched to a gene: 1. The germline CDR1 and CDR2 sequences are MNHEY and SMNVEV (reference sequence). The CDR3 runs to 15 residues. CDR3 sequence: CASSLSTGSNEKLFF. The CDR3, as DNA: TGTGCCAGCAGTTTATCGACAGGGTCTAATGAAAAACTGTTTTTT.

The chain couples TRBV18 to TRBJ1-3, with D uncertain. The V end was cut by 3 bases, the J end by 0 bases, with 12 bases between. The CDR3 is 16 residues long. Germline CDR1 and CDR2: KGHSH and LQKENI. For the CDR3, the DNA is TGTGCCAGCTCACCCGGAGCCGGAGACTCTGGAAACACCATATATTTT. Amino acid sequence: CASSPGAGDSGNTIYF.

The chain joins TRBV11-3 to TRBJ2-1, with D perhaps TRBD1 (6 bases). V lost 3 bases to trimming and J lost 8 bases, with 14 bases between them. The germline CDR1 and CDR2 sequences are SGHNT and YENEEA. This CDR3 region has 14 residues. As DNA, the CDR3 is TGTGCCAGCAGCTTGACAGGCAAGGCGCATGAGCAGTTCTTC. Its protein is CASSLTGKAHEQFF.

This clone was picked up a small number of times. This chain connects TRBV28 to TRBJ1-6; D is undetermined. CDR1 MDHEN and CDR2 SYDVKM come from the germline V gene. The V and J ends lost 7 bases and 2 bases respectively, with 12 bases between them. There are 15 residues in the CDR3. The CDR3 spells CASISSGTYNSPLHF. Here the CDR3 DNA reads TGTGCCAGCATTTCGTCCGGGACCTATAATTCACCCCTCCACTTT.